This T cell receptor beta chain came from a study of CXCR3-negative and CXCR3-positive naive CD8 T cells (dated by TCRdb to between 2019 and 2020). Some background on the complete study: In total, some 140 million TRB reads were obtained, which works out to roughly 1.5 +/- 0.3 million reads per library. Diversity and physicochemical repertoire analyses covered over 10 donors pooled from two independent experiments. For the TRBV-TRBJ cluster analysis, the naive subsets came from 5 donors, while the memory cells came from 3 donors. Study-level results and caveats: Surface CD5, linked to self-reactivity in mice, was comparable between naive subsets; TCR interaction strength was therefore also inferred from TRB CDR3 physicochemical properties. Similar TRBV-TRBJ usage was shown by naive CXCR3-negative and CXCR3-positive cells from the same donor, whereas distinct patterns were shown by memory cells. Both naive subsets had comparably high repertoire diversity, while memory CD8+ T cells had much lower repertoire diversity. Compared with CXCR3-negative naive cells, CXCR3-positive naive cells had TRB CDR3s with higher hydrophobicity (lower Kidera factor 4), lower energy, and higher strength and volume indices. CXCR3 expression partially decreased after cryopreservation, so most assays used freshly isolated PBMCs.

These reads were obtained on a NextSeq 550. The Human TCR Profiling Kit (MiLaboratory) was used to make UMI-labeled 5' RACE TRB cDNA libraries. The full amount of extracted RNA was used for cDNA synthesis, and the full amount of resulting cDNA was used for PCR amplification. Libraries were prepared in parallel using an identical number of PCR cycles. On the authors' methods: MIGEC and MiXCR extracted about 53,000 +/- 10,000 unique UMI-labeled TRB cDNA molecules per library, requiring at least two reads per UMI. On average, each library contained 40,000 +/- 10,000 functional in-frame TRB CDR3 nucleotide clonotypes without stop codons. After downsampling to 5000 UMI-labeled TRB molecules per sample, diversity metrics such as normalized Shannon-Wiener and Chao1 were calculated in VDJtools. For the central five CDR3 residues, VDJtools calculated physicochemical properties weighted by clonotype size, namely interaction energy, strength, volume and Kidera factor 4. TCRdb reprocessed the reads and provides one entry for every CDR3 protein sequence; no DNA is given. These V and J calls derive from TCRdb rather than the authors' analysis. This sample's listing comprises 130,000 to 150,000 distinct CDR3 sequences. The ten biggest clones cover 0.25% to 0.3% of the sample.

Regarding this clonotype: Its antigen has not been determined.

For each CD8+ T cell subset, flow sorting was done in triplicate, and about 300,000 cells per subset went directly into RLT lysis buffer. To keep memory contaminants out, a stringent definition of naive CD8+ T cells was applied: CD45RO-CCR7+CD27+CD95-. Standard density gradient centrifugation was used to isolate peripheral blood mononuclear cells from buffy coats. Naive CXCR3-negative and CXCR3-positive CD8+ T cells were flow-sorted on a FACSAria III. An RNeasy Mini Kit was used to extract total RNA from the sorted cells. Via the germline V gene, CDR1 is MDHEN and CDR2 SYDVKM. Counted from cysteine to phenylalanine, this CDR3 has 14 amino acids. DNA for this receptor is not on file.

The chain couples TRBV28 to TRBJ2-3; the TCRdb call, TRBD1, lacks DNA for checking. The receptor was isolated from a human donor in good health. Some clones in this sample may be carry-over from other donors' samples. The material sequenced was naive CXCR3+ CD8+ T cells from blood. The meaning of the sample's cell subset or site label: CD45RO-CCR7+CD27+CD95- naive CD8+ T cells expressing CXCR3 (TNR3+). The CDR3 corresponds to CASRPARGPDTQYF.